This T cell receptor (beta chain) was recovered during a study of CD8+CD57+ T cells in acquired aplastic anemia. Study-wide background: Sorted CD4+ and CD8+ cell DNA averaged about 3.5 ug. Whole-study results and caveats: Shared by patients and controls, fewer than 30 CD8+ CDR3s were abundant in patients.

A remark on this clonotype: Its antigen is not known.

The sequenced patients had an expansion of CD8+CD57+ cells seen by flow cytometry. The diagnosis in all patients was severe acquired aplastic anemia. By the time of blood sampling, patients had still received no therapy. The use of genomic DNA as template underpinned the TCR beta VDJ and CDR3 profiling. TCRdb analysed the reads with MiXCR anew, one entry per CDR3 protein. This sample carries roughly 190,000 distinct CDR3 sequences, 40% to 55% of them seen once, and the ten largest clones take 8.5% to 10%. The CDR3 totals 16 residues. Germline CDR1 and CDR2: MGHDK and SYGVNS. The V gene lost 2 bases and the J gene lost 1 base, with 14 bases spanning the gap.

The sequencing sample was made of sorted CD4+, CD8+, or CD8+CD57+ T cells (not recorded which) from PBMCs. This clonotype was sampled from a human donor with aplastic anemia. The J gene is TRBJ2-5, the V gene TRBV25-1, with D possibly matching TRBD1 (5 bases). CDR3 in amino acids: CASSEPQGYVQETQYF. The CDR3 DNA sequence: TGTGCCAGCAGTGAACCGCAGGGTTACGTCCAAGAGACCCAGTACTTC.